This T cell receptor beta chain is from a study of T cell responses to AZD1222 COVID-19 vaccine. Findings of the study overall: Within unmutated variant regions lay the reported targets of nearly half of spike-specific TCRs. Females made up more of the donors, who were largely white British, and clonal diversity may have come out too low.

The CDR3 loop spans 15 amino acids. CDR1 is SGHTS, CDR2 YDEGEE, per germline. V dropped 3 bases and J dropped 5; count of bases not matched to a gene: 7. Produced via immunoSEQ multiplex PCR; TCRdb's table is partial and in-frame only. Of approximately 140,000 clones listed, around 90% are singletons. With regard to this clone: The antigen is undetermined.

The material was peripheral blood, obtained 28 days after the second AZD1222 dose. The receptor was derived from an adult who received the AZD1222 COVID-19 vaccine. The V and J genes are TRBV5-8 and TRBJ1-1; TRBD1 aligns across 10 bases. The CDR3 sequence is CASSSWTGGSTEAFF. CDR3 bases: TGTGCCAGCAGCTCCTGGACAGGGGGTAGTACTGAAGCTTTCTTT.